The 19 T cell receptor beta chains given below trace back to one sample, sequenced in a study of T cells in Graves' hyperthyroidism and ophthalmopathy. RNA transcripts yielded amplified TCR beta CDR3 regions. TCR CDR3 underwent first-round RT-PCR with the HTBI primer set. TCRdb analysed the multiplex PCR reads with MiXCR anew, one entry per CDR3 protein. The sample yields around 520,000 distinct CDR3 sequences, approximately 25% seen once. The source material was blood. The receptor set was obtained from a woman aged 25 to 39 with Graves' ophthalmopathy.

The table lists this clonotype with many counts. The V call is TRBV6-1, the J call TRBJ1-2; 9 positions match TRBD1. This CDR3 contains 14 residues. V lost 6 bases to trimming and J lost 3 bases; unmatched junction nucleotides: 5. From germline, CDR1 is MNHNS and CDR2 SASEGT. In nucleotides, the CDR3 is TGTGCCAGCAGGATGACAGGGGGAGACTATGGCTACACCTTC. Translation gives CASRMTGGDYGYTF.

This clonotype came up many times. The V gene is TRBV6-1, the J gene TRBJ2-2; D tentatively fits TRBD1 or TRBD2 (7 bases each). The V gene lost 6 bases and the J gene lost 7 bases, with 15 bases spanning the gap. The CDR3 has 14 amino acids. The V gene's germline CDR1 is MNHNS and CDR2 SASEGT. In DNA form, the CDR3 reads TGTGCCAGCAGCCCTACAGGGGAGGGCGGGGAGCTGTTTTTT. This translates into CASSPTGEGGELFF.

This clonotype showed up many times. The chain employs TRBV2 and TRBJ2-4, with TRBD1 as a possible D gene (5 bases). The CDR3 covers 14 residues. The germline CDR1 and CDR2 sequences are SNHLY and FYNNEI. Trimming removed 1 base from V and 5 bases from J, with 9 bases in between. CDR3 region: CASSEGRVQNIQYF. The CDR3 bases are TGTGCCAGCAGTGAAGGCAGGGTCCAAAACATTCAGTACTTC.

Many counts were recorded for this clonotype. The chain couples TRBV2 to TRBJ2-7; no clear D gene. Germline V gene lookup returns CDR1 SNHLY and CDR2 FYNNEI. The CDR3 runs to 12 residues. The germline V and J ends were trimmed by 7 bases and 3 bases, with 10 bases remaining between them. The CDR3 nucleotides read TGTGCCAGCAACTCTGACCGCTACGAGCAGTACTTC. Its translation: CASNSDRYEQYF.

J is TRBJ1-1 and V is TRBV29-1, with D perhaps TRBD1 (5 bases). Germline assignment: CDR1 SQVTM and CDR2 ANQGSEA. The CDR3 is 13 residues long. Trimming left V 1 base short and J 1 base short, with 7 bases between. CDR3 nucleotide sequence: TGCAGCGTTGAAGGGGGGGGGAACACTGAAGCTTTCTTT. Its translation is CSVEGGGNTEAFF. The variable domain in full, completed from reference TRBV29-1 and TRBJ1-1, reads SAVISQKPSRDICQRGTSLTIQCQVDSQVTMMFWYRQQPGQSLTLIATANQGSEATYESGFVIDKFPISRPNLTFSTLTVSNMSPEDSSIYLCSVEGGGNTEAFFGQGTRLTVV.

At least ten counts were recorded for this clonotype. The rearrangement uses TRBV20-1 and TRBJ2-5; 10 bases agree with TRBD1. Germline CDR1 is DFQATT and CDR2 is SNEGSKA (reference sequence). The trim removed 0 bases at V and 3 bases at J, leaving 7 bases unmatched. This CDR3 region has 16 residues. This chain's CDR3 is CSARDPTDRGKETQYF. The CDR3 DNA reads as TGCAGTGCTAGAGATCCCACGGACAGGGGGAAAGAGACCCAGTACTTC.

This clonotype came up many times. This chain joins TRBV6-1 and TRBJ2-7, with TRBD2 as a possible D gene (5 bases). Looked up from germline, CDR1 is MNHNS and CDR2 is SASEGT. V dropped 8 bases and J dropped 1 base, with 9 bases sitting between them. The CDR3 sequence is 12 residues long. CDR3 protein: CASVEGSYEQYF. CDR3 DNA: TGTGCCAGCGTCGAGGGATCCTACGAGCAGTACTTC.

The rearrangement uses TRBV24-1 and TRBJ1-2; tentatively, D is TRBD1 (5 bases). V was pared by 2 bases and J by 7 bases, with 13 bases between. CDR1 and CDR2 (germline): KGHDR, SFDVKD. This CDR3 has 14 residues. CDR3 DNA: TGTGCCACCAGTGATTGGGACGAAGGCGGTGGCTACACCTTC. Translating it yields CATSDWDEGGGYTF.

This clonotype was found many times. The chain recombines TRBV11-2 with TRBJ2-5; TRBD2 matches 8 bases. Germline V gene data show CDR1 as SGHAT and CDR2 as FQNNGV. V gave up 0 bases and J gave up 1 base; unmatched junction bases: 4. The CDR3 extends over 16 amino acids. For the CDR3, the DNA is TGTGCCAGCAGCTTAGAGCGGGGGGCCCTCCAAGAGACCCAGTACTTC. Translated: CASSLERGALQETQYF.

The chain has TRBV7-6 and TRBJ2-7; 12 nucleotides align to TRBD2. The junction had 5 bases not matched to a gene; V was cut back by 4 bases and J by 1 base. Looked up from germline, CDR1 is SGHVS and CDR2 is FNYEAQ. The CDR3 covers 16 residues. The CDR3 DNA is TGTGCCAGCAGCTCGATACTAGCGGGAGGATCCTACGAGCAGTACTTC. Translated: CASSSILAGGSYEQYF.

This clonotype was seen many times. V gene TRBV20-1 combines with J gene TRBJ1-6; D is possibly TRBD1 (5 bases). Germline V lookup: CDR1 DFQATT, CDR2 SNEGSKA (reference sequence). CDR3 size: 15 residues. V was cut by 3 bases and J by 8 bases, with 17 bases left in between. Written as DNA, the CDR3 is TGCAGTGCTAGGCCTCCGGGGACGGACTATTCACCCCTCCACTTT. It is translated as CSARPPGTDYSPLHF.

The genes are TRBV5-5 and TRBJ1-2; D possibly corresponds to TRBD1 (5 bases). Deletions cut 4 bases from V and 3 bases from J, with 16 bases between. There are 15 residues in the CDR3. CDR1 and CDR2 from the germline V gene are SGHKS and YYEKEE (reference sequence). CDR3 sequence: CASSPQVGTDYGYTF. DNA of the CDR3: TGTGCCAGCAGCCCCCAAGTCGGGACGGACTATGGCTACACCTTC.

This clonotype was picked up many times. V gene TRBV28 combines with J gene TRBJ2-7, with 8 nucleotides matching TRBD1. Germline V gives CDR1 MDHEN, CDR2 SYDVKM. CDR3 size: 13 residues. V shed 7 bases, J shed 5 bases, and the junction held 7 bases outside the gene matches. The CDR3 region is CASNFLQGDEQYF. CDR3 in DNA: TGTGCCAGCAATTTTCTACAGGGGGACGAGCAGTACTTC. The variable domain in full, with the rest retrieved from reference TRBV28 and TRBJ2-7, is DVKVTQSSRYLVKRTGEKVFLECVQDMDHENMFWYRQDPGLGLRLIYFSYDVKMKEKGDIPEGYSVSREKKERFSLILESASTNQTSMYLCASNFLQGDEQYFGPGTRLTVT.

The V call is TRBV24-1, the J call TRBJ1-2; the D gene is possibly TRBD1 (5 bases). This CDR3 has 14 amino acids. Trimming pared 5 bases from V and 3 bases from J, leaving 12 bases between. Germline values: CDR1 KGHDR, CDR2 SFDVKD. CDR3 in DNA: TGTGCCACCAGTGCCCGGGGGAGGGACTATGGCTACACCTTC. Translating gives CATSARGRDYGYTF.

This clonotype was seen repeatedly, ten times or more. The chain joins TRBV6-5 to TRBJ2-2; possible D gene TRBD2, 6 bases. This CDR3 contains 15 residues. From germline, CDR1 is MNHEY and CDR2 SVGAGI. Trimming removed 0 bases from V and 6 bases from J, with 11 bases in between. CDR3 sequence reads: CASSYSTSGAGELFF. CDR3 coding DNA: TGTGCCAGCAGTTACTCGACATCGGGGGCCGGGGAGCTGTTTTTT.

This chain connects TRBV2 to TRBJ2-7; tentative D call: TRBD1 (6 bases). V lost 4 bases to trimming and J lost 2 bases, with 15 bases between them. The CDR3 spans 15 residues. The germline V gene encodes CDR1 SNHLY and CDR2 FYNNEI. The CDR3 is CASSALGQTAYEQYF. CDR3 DNA sequence: TGTGCCAGCAGTGCCTTAGGACAGACTGCCTACGAGCAGTACTTC.

This clonotype was recorded a few times. The junction departs from the called germline gene at one end, perhaps through a read error. This chain joins TRBV6-2 or TRBV6-3 and TRBJ1-1; D ambiguous. Germline V gene lookup returns CDR1 MNHEY and CDR2 SVGEGT. The CDR3 extends over 15 amino acids. CDR3 DNA: TGTGCCAGCAGTTACTCGAGATACCCGAACGCTGAAGCTTCCTTT. Translated, it gives CASSYSRYPNAEASF.

This clonotype was picked up many times. V gene TRBV27 combines with J gene TRBJ2-7; D may correspond to TRBD1 or TRBD2 (5 bases each). CDR3 length equals 15 residues. With 5 bases removed from V and 1 base from J, the gap between germline ends came to 15 bases. CDR1 is MNHEY and CDR2 is SMNVEV in the germline V gene (reference sequence). DNA of the CDR3: TGTGCCAGCAGTACCTTTGGGACGGGGTCCTACGAGCAGTACTTC. Amino acids: CASSTFGTGSYEQYF.

DNA for the CDR3: TGTGCCTCTGGAGAGCAGAACACTGAAGCTTTCTTT. Amino acids: CASGEQNTEAFF. V is TRBV12-3 or TRBV12-4 and J is TRBJ1-1; no reliable D call. Between the trimmed V and J ends, which lost 11 bases and 1 base, there was a span of 11 bases. This CDR3 spans 12 amino acids.